This T cell receptor (beta chain) is drawn from a study of shared clonotypes between healthy human individuals (TCRdb year 2020). With regard to the full study: The cohort comprised a couple of women and three men aged 18 to 49 years. Per donor, leukapheresis produced somewhere between about 0.85 and 10 billion PBMCs. Libraries were prepared and TCR repertoires were sequenced by different laboratories using diverse techniques, in order to increase sequencing depth and limit assay-specific biases. The study deeply sequenced blood TCR repertoires of roughly five healthy adults to estimate repertoire size and the extent of clonotype sharing between individuals. For each donor, CD4 naive and CD4 memory were each run on three plates, CD8 naive on two plates, and CD8 memory on one plate. The paper as a whole reports these results and caveats: The small number of donors limited the genetic and exposure-history diversity represented. About 4.5% of naive CD4, 3% to 4% of naive CD8, 2.3% of memory CD4, and more than 0.35% of memory CD8 clonotypes were shared across several donors. Naive subsets generally had larger estimated clonotype richness than memory subsets did. Sampling was restricted to blood, and TCR repertoires in tissue are likely to differ from TCR repertoires in blood. Higher generation probabilities were observed for clonotypes shared by all four sorted-subset donors than for non-shared clonotypes. Rarefaction of sorted-subset datasets indicated incomplete sequencing despite the large sequencing depth. Pairwise subsampling led to the expectation that sequencing depth would affect the degree of clonotype sharing among donors.

Using the deep immunoSEQ assay, TCR CDR3 regions were amplified from genomic DNA by multiplex PCR. Genomic DNA extracted from each cell subset was distributed evenly over all wells of several immunoSEQ 96-well plates, and each plate served as one replicate. For sorted subsets, about 200 ng genomic DNA, equal to 25,000 to 35,000 T cell genomes, was loaded into each replicate PCR. The purified libraries were quantified using a Qubit 3.0 fluorometer, sized with a Bioanalyzer 2100, and then quantified again using the KAPA Library Quantification kit. A separate single-read 150-cycle Illumina NextSeq 550 flow cell was used to sequence each immunoSEQ 96-well plate. From the authors' description of their analysis: The immunoSEQ output contained only junctional sequences without quality scores, so filtering could not match that applied to full-length reads. To assign V/J genes and CDR3, sequences were annotated using PyIR, a Python wrapper for IgBLAST v1.9, with IMGT germline references. Reads were removed for weak V/J assignments (E-value above 1e-6), missing CDR3, stop codons, out-of-frame junctions, or ambiguous translated residues. A V3J clonotype was defined by an identical inferred V gene, J gene, and CDR3 amino acid sequence. Percentage overlap between repertoires was calculated by dividing the number of shared unique clonotypes by the size of the smaller repertoire. Three approaches were used to assess repertoire richness: RTK rarefaction, the Chao1 estimator, and Recon v2.1 estimates of unobserved clonotypes. Generation probabilities for all TCRbeta clonotypes obtained by the gDNA method from a handful of donors were computed using OLGA. TCRdb limited this immuneACCESS table to in-frame rearrangements with V and J called. A share of clones is missing; checked studies link under half to unresolved V genes, and the rest is unexplained. That table supplies the V and J calls and clone size; D and trimming were determined from the DNA. The table for this sample lists around 1.4 million clones; approximately 98.5% of them were counted only once. 0.36% of the sample is held by the ten biggest clonotypes.

Turning to this clone: Its antigen is still unknown. No qualities accompany the bases; no much larger clone lies one base away.

The CDR3, from cysteine to phenylalanine, totals 13 residues. The kept DNA is CDR3 alone, 39 bases in frame from the first base. CDR1 MDHEN and CDR2 SYDVKM are derived from the germline V gene. Trimming takes 5 bases from V and 4 bases from J, and the germline ends sit 11 bases apart. The donors were healthy, HIV-negative adults who had no recently reported acute infections or vaccinations. Only Caucasian adults living in Nashville, Tennessee, USA were represented among the donors. CD4+ T cells were enriched through magnetic negative selection, after which naive cells were positively selected on CD45RA and the remaining negative fraction served as the memory subset. After blood collection by leukapheresis, PBMCs were isolated using Ficoll-Histopaque density gradient centrifugation and then cryopreserved in the vapor phase of liquid nitrogen. Analytical flow cytometry was used to check the purity and quantity of every magnetically sorted T cell population. Genomic DNA was isolated from each sorted fraction and quantified by UV absorbance on a Nanodrop 2000c.

The receptor comes from a man aged 30 to 39 in good health. This receptor chain uses TRBV28 and TRBJ2-5; the D call could be TRBD1 or TRBD2, with each sharing 5 bases. Sequenced input: naive CD4+ T cells sorted from blood. Reading the label with the study, this specimen's cell subset or site is: CD45RA+ positively selected. The CDR3 amino acid sequence is: CASSEMRGETQYF. The nucleotide sequence is given as TGTGCCAGCAGTGAGATGAGGGGAGAGACCCAGTACTTC.